This T cell receptor (beta chain) was recorded in a study of neurological immune-mediated disorders (dated by TCRdb to about 2019). Looking at the study overall: The study compared peripheral blood TCR-beta repertoires of HTLV-I-associated myelopathy (HAM/TSP) patients, multiple sclerosis patients and healthy controls using UMI-based sequencing. Alongside PBMC samples, the set of around 99 TCR-beta libraries contained longitudinal samples, technical triplicates, and paired CD4+ and CD8+ T-cell subsets that had been sorted. Longitudinal HAM/TSP and healthy donors were sampled at 3 time-points each (about 3-40 month intervals). The cohort was made up of about 68 subjects, consisting of roughly 15 HAM/TSP patients, around 35 multiple sclerosis patients and around 20 healthy controls. Broad study findings and their caveats: No identical CDR3 amino acid sequences were found to be shared among expanded clones across subjects, suggesting that TCR-beta repertoires were private in all groups. TCR clonal expansion was highest in HAM/TSP patients and lowest in MS patients, with MS patients falling below even healthy controls.

cDNA was synthesized by template-switch 5'RACE using a primer carrying a 10-nucleotide random unique molecular identifier by which each TCR transcript was tagged. Each sequencing run produced over 170 million TCR-beta sequences covering 15-18 subjects. The RNeasy kit was used for extraction of total RNA. TCR-beta VDJ regions were amplified with primers for the TCR constant region and the 5'RACE anchor, using the KAPA Real-time Library Amplification kit. Sample indexes and Illumina adaptors were added in a first PCR, and a second PCR then increased library yield. After Ampure bead purification, the roughly 650 bp TCR product was size-selected on a 2% E-gel SizeSelection system. Before pooling, library quality was assessed on a Bioanalyzer, concentration was determined with Qubit, and library quantification was performed with the Kapa Library Quantification kit. Paired-end 2 x 150 bp sequencing of the libraries was performed on an Illumina HiSeq 2500. To increase sequence diversity, roughly 23-30% phiX was spiked into each library pool. The study's processing was this. The UMI-based MiGEC pipeline processed quality-filtered reads and removed over 75% of raw TCR sequences during error correction. IMGT germline references were used for aligning VDJ genes, and each clonotype was defined as a unique CDR3 amino acid sequence together with its V-J genes. VDJtools evaluated clonal expansion, Shannon diversity and CDR3 relatedness (CalcPairwiseDistances, ClusterSamples); CLCbio workbench built phylogenetic trees. A clone was classed as expanded if it had 8 or more unique UMIs, a cutoff based on coefficient-of-variation modelling across technical triplicates. TCRdb reanalyzed the raw reads on its own, using fastp at Q25 for trimming and MiXCR for clone calling, and kept in-frame beta chains. Every distinct CDR3 protein forms one entry, paired with its most common genes and DNA. These V and J calls derive from TCRdb rather than the authors' analysis. A total of around 71,000 distinct CDR3 sequences appear in this sample, about an eighth of them only once. The ten largest clones take up 4.5% to 5.5% of the sample.

In the paper's terms, the time point label means: longitudinal time-point 1 (baseline). For the unsorted PBMC libraries, 2 million PBMCs were stored in RNAlater at -80 degrees C until RNA extraction and were used to generate the libraries. Peripheral blood was subjected to Ficoll-Hypaque density gradient centrifugation to isolate PBMCs, which were then cryopreserved in liquid nitrogen. Counted from cysteine to phenylalanine, this CDR3 has 13 amino acids. Only the CDR3 region is kept as DNA, spanning 39 bases read in frame from base 1. CDR1 and CDR2, per the germline V gene, are SGHTA and FQGNSA. V is cut back by 3 bases and J by 6 bases, with 3 bases in the junction unmatched. This clonotype has a count of ten or more. Its antigen is unknown. Qualities for individual bases were not recorded, and no much larger clone is one base off.

The specimen sequenced was PBMCs. This clonotype was sampled from a female donor with HTLV-1-associated myelopathy (HAM/TSP). This chain joins TRBV7-2 to TRBJ2-7; 9 junctional bases match TRBD2. The CDR3 region reads CASSFGGGVEQYF. The bases are TGTGCCAGCAGCTTCGGCGGGGGGGTCGAGCAGTACTTC. Here the CDR3 is joined to the reference TRBV7-2 and TRBJ2-7 genes, and the full variable domain is: GAGVSQSPSNKVTEKGKDVELRCDPISGHTALYWYRQSLGQGLEFLIYFQGNSAPDKSGLPSDRFSAERTGGSVSTLTIQRTQQEDSAVYLCASSFGGGVEQYFGPGTRLTVT.